The TCR beta chain under discussion was sequenced for a study of T cells in Graves' hyperthyroidism and ophthalmopathy. Individuals with ophthalmopathy presented a Clinical Activity Score of at least 3, a NOSPECS grade of at least 4 and a duration under 3 months. RNA transcripts gave rise to amplified TCR beta CDR3 regions. The TCR CDR3 was amplified in a first-round RT-PCR using the HTBI primer set. TCRdb reprocessed the multiplex PCR reads via MiXCR and lists one record per CDR3 protein. The sample has about 520,000 distinct CDR3 sequences, approximately 24% seen once. The CDR3 is 15 residues long. Germline-derived CDR1 and CDR2 are MNHNS and SASEGT. Trimming stripped 1 base from V and 3 bases from J, with 10 bases between. There are many counts of this clonotype.

The V gene is TRBV6-1, the J gene TRBJ1-5, with D uncertain. This clonotype was sampled from a young woman with Graves' ophthalmopathy. The sequenced sample was blood. CDR3 sequence: CASSEGISVNQPQHF. The DNA of the CDR3 is TGTGCCAGCAGTGAAGGGATCAGTGTCAATCAGCCCCAGCATTTT.